This T cell receptor beta chain is drawn from a study of T cell repertoires in cytomegalovirus infection. Turning to this clonotype: Its cognate antigen is unknown.

Each CDR3 protein gets one entry after TCRdb re-called the reads with MiXCR. The table lists approximately 110,000 distinct CDR3 sequences, over 30% of them singletons. Material: CD8+ T cells from cultured PBMCs, obtained from culture after CMV antigen stimulation. The receptor comes from a human donor in good health (CMV status not recorded). Some clones in this sample may be carry-over from other donors' samples.

The CDR3 is CASSLIGGTSTDTQYF. In DNA form, the CDR3 reads TGTGCCAGCAGCTTAATAGGGGGGACGAGCACAGATACGCAGTATTTT. V and J are TRBV7-8 and TRBJ2-3; D tentatively reads TRBD1 or TRBD2 (6 bases each). CDR1 and CDR2 from the germline V gene are SGHVS and FQNEAQ. V lost 2 bases and J lost 0, with 12 bases in between. The CDR3 loop spans 16 amino acids. The full variable domain, in which reference TRBV7-8 and TRBJ2-3 provide the parts outside the CDR3, is GAGVSQSPRYKVAKRGQDVALRCDPISGHVSLFWYQQALGQGPEFLTYFQNEAQLDKSGLPSDRFFAERPEGSVSTLKIQRTQQEDSAVYLCASSLIGGTSTDTQYFGPGTRLTVL.